This TCR beta chain was recovered during a study of regulatory T cells in long-lasting Graves disease. Assembly of TCR beta libraries relied on iRepertoire HTBI primers together with Arm-PCR of CDR3 regions. From the multiplex PCR reads, TCRdb called clonotypes with MiXCR, one entry per CDR3 protein. The table records 580,000 or so distinct CDR3 sequences, 15% to 20% of them present only once. Findings and limits, study-wide: Those with persistent Graves' had less TCR diversity than newly diagnosed patients.

This clonotype was observed many times. The target antigen is unknown. Trimming took 5 bases from V and 0 from J, leaving 17 bases between them. The CDR3 has 16 amino acids. The V gene's germline CDR1 is MGHDK and CDR2 SYGVNS. Time point indicated: newly diagnosed GD, antithyroid drugs for less than 3 months. Preparation of the TCR library used RNA extracted from PBMCs. These data also formed part of another study, on T cells in Graves' hyperthyroidism and ophthalmopathy. That report adds: The TCR CDR3 was amplified in a first-round RT-PCR using the HTBI primer set. Ophthalmopathy was model-predicted a median about 6 months pre-onset.

The chain combines TRBV25-1 with TRBJ2-7; no clear D. This receptor was obtained from a young man with Graves disease. Sequences were derived from peripheral blood mononuclear cells (PBMCs), sampled at new diagnosis, from a patient treated with antithyroid drugs. In DNA form, the CDR3 reads TGTGCCAGCAGTCCTAGAAAGGGCAGTTTCTCCTACGAGCAGTACTTC. Translation: CASSPRKGSFSYEQYF.